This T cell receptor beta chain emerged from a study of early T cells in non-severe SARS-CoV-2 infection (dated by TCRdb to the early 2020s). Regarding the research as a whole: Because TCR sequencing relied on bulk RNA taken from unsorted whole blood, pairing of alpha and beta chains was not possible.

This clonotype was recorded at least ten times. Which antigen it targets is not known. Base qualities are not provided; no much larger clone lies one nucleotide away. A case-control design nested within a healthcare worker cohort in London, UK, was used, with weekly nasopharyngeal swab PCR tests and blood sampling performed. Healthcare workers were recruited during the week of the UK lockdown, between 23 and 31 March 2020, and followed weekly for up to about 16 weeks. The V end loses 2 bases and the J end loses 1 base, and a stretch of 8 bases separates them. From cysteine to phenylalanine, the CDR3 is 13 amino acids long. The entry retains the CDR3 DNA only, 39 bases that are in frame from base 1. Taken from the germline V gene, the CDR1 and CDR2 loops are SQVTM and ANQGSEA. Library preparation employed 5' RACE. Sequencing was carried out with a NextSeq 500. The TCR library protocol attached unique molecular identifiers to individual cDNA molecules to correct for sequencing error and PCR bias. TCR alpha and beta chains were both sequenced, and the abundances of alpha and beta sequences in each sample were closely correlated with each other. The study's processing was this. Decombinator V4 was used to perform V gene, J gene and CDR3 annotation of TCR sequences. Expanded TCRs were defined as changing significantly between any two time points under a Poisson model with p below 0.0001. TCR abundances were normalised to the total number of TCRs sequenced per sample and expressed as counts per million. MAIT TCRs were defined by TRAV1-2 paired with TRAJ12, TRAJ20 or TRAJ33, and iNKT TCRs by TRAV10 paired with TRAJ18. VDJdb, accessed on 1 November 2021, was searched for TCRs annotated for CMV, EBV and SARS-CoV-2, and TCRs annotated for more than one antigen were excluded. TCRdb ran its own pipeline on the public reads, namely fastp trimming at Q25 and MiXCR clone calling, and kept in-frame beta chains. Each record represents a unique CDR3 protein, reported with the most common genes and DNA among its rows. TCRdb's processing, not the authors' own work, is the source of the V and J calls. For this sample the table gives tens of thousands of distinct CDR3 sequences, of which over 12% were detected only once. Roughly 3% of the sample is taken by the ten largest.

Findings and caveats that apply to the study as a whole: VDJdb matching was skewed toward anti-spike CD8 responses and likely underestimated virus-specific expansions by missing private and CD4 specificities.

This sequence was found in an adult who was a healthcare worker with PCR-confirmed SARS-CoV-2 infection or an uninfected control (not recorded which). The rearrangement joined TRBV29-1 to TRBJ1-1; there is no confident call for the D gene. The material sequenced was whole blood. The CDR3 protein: CSVERVANTEAFF. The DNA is TGCAGCGTTGAACGCGTGGCGAACACTGAAGCTTTCTTT.